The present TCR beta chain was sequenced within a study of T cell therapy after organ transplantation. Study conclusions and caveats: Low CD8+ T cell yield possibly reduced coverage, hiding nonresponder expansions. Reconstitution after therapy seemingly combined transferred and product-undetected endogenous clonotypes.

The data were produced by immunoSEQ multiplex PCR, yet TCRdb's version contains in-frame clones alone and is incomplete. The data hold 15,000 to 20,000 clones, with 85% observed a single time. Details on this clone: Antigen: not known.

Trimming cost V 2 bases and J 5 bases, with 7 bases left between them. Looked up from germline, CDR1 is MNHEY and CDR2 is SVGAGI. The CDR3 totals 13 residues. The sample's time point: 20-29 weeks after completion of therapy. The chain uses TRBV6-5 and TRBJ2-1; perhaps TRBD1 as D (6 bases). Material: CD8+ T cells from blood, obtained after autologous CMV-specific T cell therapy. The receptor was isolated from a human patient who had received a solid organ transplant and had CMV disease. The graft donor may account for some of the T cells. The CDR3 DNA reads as TGTGCCAGCAGTTACCGGGACAACAATGAGCAGTTCTTC. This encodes CASSYRDNNEQFF.